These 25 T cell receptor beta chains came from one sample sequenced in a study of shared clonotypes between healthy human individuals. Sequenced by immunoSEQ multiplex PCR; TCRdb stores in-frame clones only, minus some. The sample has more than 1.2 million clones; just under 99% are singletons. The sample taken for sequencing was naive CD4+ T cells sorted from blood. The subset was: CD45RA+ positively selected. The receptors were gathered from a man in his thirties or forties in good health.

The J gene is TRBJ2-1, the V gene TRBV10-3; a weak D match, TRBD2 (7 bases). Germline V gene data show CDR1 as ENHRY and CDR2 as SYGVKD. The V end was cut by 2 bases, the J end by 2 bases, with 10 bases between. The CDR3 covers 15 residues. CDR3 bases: TGTGCCATCAGTGAGCTAGGGGGGGCCTACAATGAGCAGTTCTTC. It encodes CAISELGGAYNEQFF.

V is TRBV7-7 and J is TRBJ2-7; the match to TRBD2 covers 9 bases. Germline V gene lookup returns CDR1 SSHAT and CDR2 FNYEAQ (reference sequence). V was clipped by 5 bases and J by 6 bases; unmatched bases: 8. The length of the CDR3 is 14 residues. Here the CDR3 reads CASSAGLAFFEQYF. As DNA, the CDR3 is TGTGCCAGCAGCGCGGGACTAGCATTCTTCGAGCAGTACTTC. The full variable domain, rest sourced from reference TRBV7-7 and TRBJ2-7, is GAGVSQSPRYKVTKRGQDVTLRCDPISSHATLYWYQQALGQGPEFLTYFNYEAQPDKSGLPSDRFSAERPEGSISTLTIQRTEQRDSAMYRCASSAGLAFFEQYFGPGTRLTVT.

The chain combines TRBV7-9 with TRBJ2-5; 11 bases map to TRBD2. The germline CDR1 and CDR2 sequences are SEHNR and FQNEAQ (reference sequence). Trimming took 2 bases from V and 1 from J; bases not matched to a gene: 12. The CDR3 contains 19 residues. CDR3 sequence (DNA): TGTGCCAGCAGCTTACGGCCTAGCGGGAGGAGCTTCGCCCAAGAGACCCAGTACTTC. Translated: CASSLRPSGRSFAQETQYF.

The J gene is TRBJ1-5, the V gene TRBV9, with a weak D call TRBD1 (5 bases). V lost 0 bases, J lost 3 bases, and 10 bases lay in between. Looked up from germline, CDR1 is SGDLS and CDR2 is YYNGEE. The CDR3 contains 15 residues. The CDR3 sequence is CASSVAPGNNQPQHF. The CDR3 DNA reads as TGTGCCAGCAGCGTAGCACCAGGGAACAATCAGCCCCAGCATTTT. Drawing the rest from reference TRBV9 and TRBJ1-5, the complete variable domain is DSGVTQTPKHLITATGQRVTLRCSPRSGDLSVYWYQQSLDQGLQFLIQYYNGEERAKGNILERFSAQQFPDLHSELNLSSLELGDSALYFCASSVAPGNNQPQHFGDGTRLSIL.

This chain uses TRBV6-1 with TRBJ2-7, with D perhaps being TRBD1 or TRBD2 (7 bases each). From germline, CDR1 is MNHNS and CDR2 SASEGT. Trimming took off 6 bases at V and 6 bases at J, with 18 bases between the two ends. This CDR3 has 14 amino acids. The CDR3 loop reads CASSRGVQGFEQYF. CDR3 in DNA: TGTGCCAGCAGCCGGGGGGTACAGGGGTTCGAGCAGTACTTC.

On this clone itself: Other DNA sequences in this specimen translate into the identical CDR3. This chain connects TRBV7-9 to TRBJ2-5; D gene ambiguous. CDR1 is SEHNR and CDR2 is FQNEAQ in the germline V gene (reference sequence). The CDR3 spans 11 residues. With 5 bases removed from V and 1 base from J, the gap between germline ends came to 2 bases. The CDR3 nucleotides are TGTGCCAGCAGCGCCCAAGAGACCCAGTACTTC. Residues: CASSAQETQYF.

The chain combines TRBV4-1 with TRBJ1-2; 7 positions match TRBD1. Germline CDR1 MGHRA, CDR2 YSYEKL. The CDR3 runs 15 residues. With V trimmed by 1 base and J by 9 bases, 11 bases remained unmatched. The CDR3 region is CASSQVSGQTVSYTF. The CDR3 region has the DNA TGCGCCAGCAGCCAAGTGTCGGGACAGACGGTCAGCTACACCTTC.

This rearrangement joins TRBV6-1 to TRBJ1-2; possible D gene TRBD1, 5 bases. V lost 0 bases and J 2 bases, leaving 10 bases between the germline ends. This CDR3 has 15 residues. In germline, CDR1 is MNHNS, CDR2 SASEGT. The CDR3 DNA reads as TGTGCCAGCAGTGAAGCTGGGACTTCAAACTATGGCTACACCTTC. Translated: CASSEAGTSNYGYTF.

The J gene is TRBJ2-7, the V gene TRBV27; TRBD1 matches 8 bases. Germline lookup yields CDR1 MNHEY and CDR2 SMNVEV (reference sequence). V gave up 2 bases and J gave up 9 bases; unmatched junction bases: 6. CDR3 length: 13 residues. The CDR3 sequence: CASSLNDRGGQYF. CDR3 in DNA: TGTGCCAGCAGTTTAAACGACAGGGGCGGGCAGTACTTC.

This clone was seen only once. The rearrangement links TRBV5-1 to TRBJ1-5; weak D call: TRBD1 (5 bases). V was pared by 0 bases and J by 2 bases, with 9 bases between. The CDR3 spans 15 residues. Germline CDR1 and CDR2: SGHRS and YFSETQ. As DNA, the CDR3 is TGCGCCAGCAGCTTGGAGGGGTCCCGCAATCAGCCCCAGCATTTT. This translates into CASSLEGSRNQPQHF.

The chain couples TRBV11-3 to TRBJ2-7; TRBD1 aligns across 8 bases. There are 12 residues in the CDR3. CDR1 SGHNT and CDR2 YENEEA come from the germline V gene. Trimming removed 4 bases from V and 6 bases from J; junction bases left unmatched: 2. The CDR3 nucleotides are TGTGCCAGCAGCTCGACAGGGGCCGAGCAGTACTTC. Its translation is CASSSTGAEQYF.

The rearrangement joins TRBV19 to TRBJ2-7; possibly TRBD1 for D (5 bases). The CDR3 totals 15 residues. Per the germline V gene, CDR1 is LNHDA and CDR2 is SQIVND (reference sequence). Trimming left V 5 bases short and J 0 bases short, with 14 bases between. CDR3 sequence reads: CASSPRTMISYEQYF. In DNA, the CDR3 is TGTGCCAGTAGTCCCCGGACAATGATCTCCTACGAGCAGTACTTC.

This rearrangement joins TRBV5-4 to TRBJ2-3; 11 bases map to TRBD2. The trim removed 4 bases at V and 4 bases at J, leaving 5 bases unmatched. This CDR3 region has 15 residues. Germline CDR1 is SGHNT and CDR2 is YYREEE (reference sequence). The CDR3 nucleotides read TGTGCCAGCAGCCGTAGCGGGAGGGACGCAGATACGCAGTATTTT. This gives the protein CASSRSGRDADTQYF. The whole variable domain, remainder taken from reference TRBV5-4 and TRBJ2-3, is ETGVTQSPTHLIKTRGQQVTLRCSSQSGHNTVSWYQQALGQGPQFIFQYYREEENGRGNFPPRFSGLQFPNYSSELNVNALELDDSALYLCASSRSGRDADTQYFGPGTRLTVL.

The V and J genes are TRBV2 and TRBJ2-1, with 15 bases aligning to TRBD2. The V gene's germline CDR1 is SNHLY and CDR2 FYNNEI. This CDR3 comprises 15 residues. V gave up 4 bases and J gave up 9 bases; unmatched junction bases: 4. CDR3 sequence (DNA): TGTGCCAGCAGTGGGAGGGGACTAGCGGGAGGTGAGCAGTTCTTC. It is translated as CASSGRGLAGGEQFF.

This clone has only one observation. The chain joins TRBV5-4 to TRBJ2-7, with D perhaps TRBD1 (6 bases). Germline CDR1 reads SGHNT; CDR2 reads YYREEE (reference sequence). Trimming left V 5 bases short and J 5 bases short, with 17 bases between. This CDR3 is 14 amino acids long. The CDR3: CASSSPGQPNEQYF. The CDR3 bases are TGTGCCAGCAGTTCTCCGGGACAACCTAACGAGCAGTACTTC.

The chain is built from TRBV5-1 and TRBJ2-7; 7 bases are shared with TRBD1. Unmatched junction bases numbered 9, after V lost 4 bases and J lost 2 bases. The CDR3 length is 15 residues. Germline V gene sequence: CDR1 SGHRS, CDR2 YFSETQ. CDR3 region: CASSTPGGIAYEQYF. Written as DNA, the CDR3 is TGCGCCAGCAGCACACCAGGGGGTATTGCCTACGAGCAGTACTTC.

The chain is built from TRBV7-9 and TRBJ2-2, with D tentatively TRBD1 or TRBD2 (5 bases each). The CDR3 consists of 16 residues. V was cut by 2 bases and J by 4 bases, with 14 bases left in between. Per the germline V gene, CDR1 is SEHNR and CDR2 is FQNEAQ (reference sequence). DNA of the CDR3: TGTGCCAGCAGCTTATCCGGGACCTTAACCACCGGGGAGCTGTTTTTT. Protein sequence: CASSLSGTLTTGELFF.

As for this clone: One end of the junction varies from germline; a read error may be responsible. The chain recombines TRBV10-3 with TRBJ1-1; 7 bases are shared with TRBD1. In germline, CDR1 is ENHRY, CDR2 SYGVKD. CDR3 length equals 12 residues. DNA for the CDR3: TGTGCCGTCCCCCTGCGGGACAGCGCGTACCTCTTT. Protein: CAVPLRDSAYLF.

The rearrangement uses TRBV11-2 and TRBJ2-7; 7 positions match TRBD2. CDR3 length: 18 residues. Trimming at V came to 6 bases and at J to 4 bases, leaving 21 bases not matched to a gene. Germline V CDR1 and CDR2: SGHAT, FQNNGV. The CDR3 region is CASSFDSGTPTIGYEQYF. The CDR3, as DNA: TGTGCCAGCAGTTTCGACAGCGGGACTCCTACTATAGGGTACGAGCAGTACTTC.

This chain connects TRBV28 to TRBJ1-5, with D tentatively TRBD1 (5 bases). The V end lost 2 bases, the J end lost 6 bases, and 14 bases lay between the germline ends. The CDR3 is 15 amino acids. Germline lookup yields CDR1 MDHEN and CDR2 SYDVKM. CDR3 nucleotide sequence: TGTGCCAGCAGTTTAGTTTTGGGACGGACTCAGCCCCAGCATTTT. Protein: CASSLVLGRTQPQHF. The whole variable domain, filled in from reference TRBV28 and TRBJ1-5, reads DVKVTQSSRYLVKRTGEKVFLECVQDMDHENMFWYRQDPGLGLRLIYFSYDVKMKEKGDIPEGYSVSREKKERFSLILESASTNQTSMYLCASSLVLGRTQPQHFGDGTRLSIL.

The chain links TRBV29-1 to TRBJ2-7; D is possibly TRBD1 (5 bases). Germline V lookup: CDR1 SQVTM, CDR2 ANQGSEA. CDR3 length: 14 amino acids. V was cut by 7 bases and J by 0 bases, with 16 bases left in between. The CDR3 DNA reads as TGCAGCGCTTCAGGGTCGAGGAGCTCCTACGAGCAGTACTTC. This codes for CSASGSRSSYEQYF.

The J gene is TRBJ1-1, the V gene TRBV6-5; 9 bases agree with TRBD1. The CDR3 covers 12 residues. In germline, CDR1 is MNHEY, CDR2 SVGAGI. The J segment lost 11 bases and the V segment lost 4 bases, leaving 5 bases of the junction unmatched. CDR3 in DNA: TGTGCCAGCAGTTTCCTACAGGGGGCTGCTTTCTTT. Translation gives CASSFLQGAAFF.

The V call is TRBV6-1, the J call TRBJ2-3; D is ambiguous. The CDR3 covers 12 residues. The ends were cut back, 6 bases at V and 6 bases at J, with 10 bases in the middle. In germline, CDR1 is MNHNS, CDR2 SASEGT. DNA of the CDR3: TGTGCCAGCAGGCCTCCGGTGGATACGCAGTATTTT. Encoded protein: CASRPPVDTQYF.

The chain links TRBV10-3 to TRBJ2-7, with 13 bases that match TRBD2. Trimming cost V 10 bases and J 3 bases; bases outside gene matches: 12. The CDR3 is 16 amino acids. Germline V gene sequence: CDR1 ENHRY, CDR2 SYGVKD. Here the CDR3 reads CASEPATSGRIYEQYF. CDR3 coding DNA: TGTGCCAGCGAACCTGCGACTAGCGGGAGGATCTACGAGCAGTACTTC.

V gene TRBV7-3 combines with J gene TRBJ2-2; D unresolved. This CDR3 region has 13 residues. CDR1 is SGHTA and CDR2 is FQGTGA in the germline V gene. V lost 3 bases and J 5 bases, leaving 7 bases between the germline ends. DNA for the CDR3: TGTGCCAGCAGCTTCTTACCGACCGGGGAGCTGTTTTTT. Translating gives CASSFLPTGELFF.